This T cell receptor (beta chain) was recorded in a study of shared clonotypes between healthy human individuals. Between the trimmed V and J ends, which lost 11 bases and 0 bases, there was a span of 7 bases. The CDR3 is 12 residues long. Looked up from germline, CDR1 is MNHNS and CDR2 is SASEGT. The repertoire was sequenced with immunoSEQ multiplex PCR; TCRdb's copy has only in-frame clones and lacks some. Among about 1.1 million clones listed, approximately 80% were seen once. This receptor was obtained from a man younger than 30 in good health. Some clones in this sample may be carry-over from other donors' samples. Specimen: memory CD4+ T cells from PBMCs. Subset specified: CD45RA-negative fraction. The chain is built from TRBV6-1 and TRBJ2-2; D is unresolved. CDR3 DNA sequence: TGTGCCGAAGGGCCGAACACCGGGGAGCTGTTTTTT. It codes for CAEGPNTGELFF.